Presented here are 29 T cell receptor beta chains from one specimen sequenced in a study of T cells after yellow fever vaccination. One entry per CDR3 protein results from TCRdb running MiXCR on the 5' RACE reads. The sample includes about 75,000 distinct CDR3 sequences, under 9.5% of them seen just once. The specimen comprised CD8+ T cells sorted from PBMCs, sampled 10 to 11 days after the first yellow fever vaccination. The receptors come from a man aged 18-30 years who received the YFV17D yellow fever vaccine.

In this sample, this clonotype turned up many times. V gene TRBV14 combines with J gene TRBJ2-7; 7 bases fit TRBD2. CDR3 size: 14 residues. Trimming at V came to 1 base and at J to 7 bases, leaving 7 bases not matched to a gene. Per germline, CDR1 SGHDN and CDR2 FVKESK. In DNA, the CDR3 is TGTGCCAGCAGCCAAGTCGGGCAGGGAGGGGAGCAGTACGTC. Protein sequence: CASSQVGQGGEQYV.

There are many counts of this clonotype. The CDR3 loop is CASRILAEQFF. In nucleotides, the CDR3 is TGTGCCAGCAGAATACTAGCTGAGCAGTTCTTC. This sequence joins TRBV7-2 and TRBJ2-1; D possibly corresponds to TRBD2 (6 bases). The V gene lost 6 bases and the J gene lost 9 bases, with 9 bases spanning the gap. The length of the CDR3 is 11 residues. Germline CDR1 is SGHTA and CDR2 is FQGNSA. Full variable domain (missing parts from reference TRBV7-2 and TRBJ2-1): GAGVSQSPSNKVTEKGKDVELRCDPISGHTALYWYRQSLGQGLEFLIYFQGNSAPDKSGLPSDRFSAERTGGSVSTLTIQRTQQEDSAVYLCASRILAEQFFGPGTRLTVL.

This clonotype was observed a few times. The J gene is TRBJ2-1, the V gene TRBV7-3, with D possibly matching TRBD2 (6 bases). The CDR3 is 15 residues long. Germline V lookup: CDR1 SGHTA, CDR2 FQGTGA. With 3 bases removed from V and 10 bases from J, the gap between germline ends came to 19 bases. DNA of the CDR3: TGTGCCAGCAGCTTGGGCGGGGCGGAGAGGGACGAGCAGTTCTTC. Translated: CASSLGGAERDEQFF. Variable domain in full (rest from reference TRBV7-3 and TRBJ2-1): GAGVSQTPSNKVTEKGKYVELRCDPISGHTALYWYRQSLGQGPEFLIYFQGTGAADDSGLPNDRFFAVRPEGSVSTLKIQRTERGDSAVYLCASSLGGAERDEQFFGPGTRLTVL.

As concerns this clonotype: Since a much larger clone is just one base distant, this may be a read error. The chain employs TRBV27 and TRBJ2-1; TRBD2 might be the D (5 bases). V was shortened by 2 bases and J by 9 bases, with 8 bases between the two germline ends. Germline V lookup: CDR1 MNHEY, CDR2 SMNVEV (reference sequence). This CDR3 comprises 12 residues. This CDR3 is CASSLGSAEQFF. The CDR3 coding sequence is TGTGCCAGCAGTTTAGGGAGTGCTGAGCAGTTCTTC.

In the case of this clonotype: A much larger clone lies one base from this, so it may be a read error. V and J are TRBV4-2 and TRBJ1-2, with 9 bases aligning to TRBD1. The CDR3 consists of 14 residues. Germline V gives CDR1 LGHNA, CDR2 YNFKEQ. V shed 4 bases, J shed 6 bases, and the junction held 6 bases outside the gene matches. The CDR3 coding sequence is TGTGCCAGCAGCCCCGTACAGGGGGCCAATGGCTACACCTTC. This sequence encodes CASSPVQGANGYTF.

In its sample, this clonotype was seen a few times. The genes are TRBV7-9 and TRBJ1-2; weak D call: TRBD1 (6 bases). The CDR3 is 16 residues long. The germline V gene encodes CDR1 SEHNR and CDR2 FQNEAQ (reference sequence). Trimming shortened V by 4 bases and J by 7 bases, and 22 bases separated the two germline ends. CDR3 residues: CASSSAVGTPSGGYTF. The CDR3 DNA reads TGTGCCAGCAGCTCCGCAGTCGGGACACCCTCGGGTGGCTACACCTTC.

This clonotype was picked up a small number of times. The chain combines TRBV11-2 with TRBJ2-1; D not resolved. This CDR3 has 12 residues. The germline gives CDR1 SGHAT, CDR2 FQNNGV. Trimming stripped 4 bases from V and 7 bases from J, with 8 bases between. CDR3 protein: CASSYWSNEQFF. For the CDR3, the DNA is TGTGCCAGCAGCTACTGGAGTAATGAGCAGTTCTTC.

The chain employs TRBV5-1 and TRBJ2-1; 9 bases align to TRBD1. The germline gives CDR1 SGHRS, CDR2 YFSETQ. The CDR3 is 15 amino acids. V lost 6 bases to trimming and J lost 6 bases; unmatched junction nucleotides: 10. The CDR3 coding sequence is TGCGCCAGCACCTTTGAGACAGGGGGTTTCAATGAGCAGTTCTTC. The encoded protein is CASTFETGGFNEQFF.

This clonotype was recorded many times. The V gene is TRBV6-4, the J gene TRBJ1-5; no firm D call. There are 15 residues in the CDR3. Between the trimmed V and J ends, which lost 3 bases and 5 bases, there was a span of 14 bases. Germline loops: CDR1 MRHNA, CDR2 SNTAGT. The CDR3 sequence is CASSERIEEDQPQHF. CDR3 bases: TGTGCCAGCAGTGAAAGGATCGAGGAAGATCAGCCCCAGCATTTT.

Only a few counts were recorded for this clonotype. The V gene is TRBV5-1, the J gene TRBJ2-1, with 9 bases fitting TRBD1. Germline lookup yields CDR1 SGHRS and CDR2 YFSETQ. The CDR3 has 14 amino acids. Germline trimming cut 6 bases from V and 3 bases from J; bases unmatched to any gene: 4. Here the CDR3 DNA reads TGCGCCAGCACCAGGACAGGGGACTACAATGAGCAGTTCTTC. It is translated as CASTRTGDYNEQFF.

The CDR3 DNA sequence: TGTGCCAGCAGCTTAACGGTATTGGGTTCCACTGAAGCTTTCTTT. This translates into CASSLTVLGSTEAFF. The chain is built from TRBV7-6 and TRBJ1-1; D is unresolved. V lost 2 bases and J 4 bases, leaving 14 bases between the germline ends. The CDR3 has 15 residues. CDR1 and CDR2 (germline): SGHVS, FNYEAQ.

In this sample, this clonotype turned up many times. This chain connects TRBV12-3 or TRBV12-4 to TRBJ1-2; unclear D gene. This CDR3 region has 14 residues. Trimming removed 3 bases from V and 0 bases from J, with 8 bases in between. The CDR3 spells CASSLGLANYGYTF. CDR3 coding DNA: TGTGCCAGCAGTTTGGGATTAGCTAACTATGGCTACACCTTC.

This clonotype was counted many times. The chain uses TRBV28 and TRBJ2-7; D might be TRBD1 or TRBD2, each matching 7 bases. The CDR3 runs to 13 residues. Germline loops: CDR1 MDHEN, CDR2 SYDVKM. V lost 6 bases, J lost 2 bases, and 11 bases lay in between. Here the CDR3 DNA reads TGTGCCAGCAGAGCGGGACAGCCCTACGAGCAGTACGTC. Its protein product is CASRAGQPYEQYV.

The rearrangement joins TRBV4-3 to TRBJ2-3; TRBD1 is a possible D gene (6 bases). With 0 bases removed from V and 1 base from J, the gap between germline ends came to 11 bases. The CDR3 is 16 residues long. CDR1 and CDR2 (germline): LGHNA, YSLEER. The CDR3 is CASSQDPGTRTDTQYF. The CDR3 bases are TGCGCCAGCAGCCAAGATCCGGGGACACGCACAGATACGCAGTATTTT.

In this sample, this clonotype turned up a few times. The genes are TRBV7-2 and TRBJ2-7, with D unresolved. Per the germline V gene, CDR1 is SGHTA and CDR2 is FQGNSA. This CDR3 has 13 amino acids. The V end lost 0 bases, the J end lost 4 bases, and 7 bases lay between the germline ends. CDR3 amino acids: CASSLAPTYEQYF. CDR3 in DNA: TGTGCCAGCAGCTTAGCGCCGACGTACGAGCAGTACTTC.

The chain employs TRBV12-3 or TRBV12-4 and TRBJ2-7; no clear D gene. V lost 3 bases and J lost 5, with 11 bases in between. This CDR3 has 13 amino acids. Here the CDR3 reads CASSFLERNEQYF. CDR3 nucleotide sequence: TGTGCCAGCAGTTTTTTGGAAAGGAACGAGCAGTACTTC.

In its sample, this clonotype was seen many times. This chain connects TRBV27 to TRBJ2-1; TRBD2 is a possible D gene (6 bases). The CDR3 runs to 15 residues. V lost 7 bases, J lost 0 bases, and 13 bases lay in between. The germline gives CDR1 MNHEY, CDR2 SMNVEV (reference sequence). CDR3: CASTLGGSSYNEQFF. CDR3 nucleotides: TGTGCCAGCACCTTGGGGGGTAGCTCCTACAATGAGCAGTTCTTC.

This clonotype appeared a few times. J is TRBJ1-1 and V is TRBV4-1; TRBD1 is a possible D gene (5 bases). The germline V gene has CDR1 MGHRA and CDR2 YSYEKL. The CDR3 runs to 14 residues. The V and J ends lost 3 bases and 0 bases respectively, with 8 bases between them. CDR3 residues: CASSQGPLNTEAFF. The CDR3 nucleotides read TGCGCCAGCAGCCAGGGACCATTGAACACTGAAGCTTTCTTT.

This clonotype has a count of ten or more. The chain joins TRBV25-1 to TRBJ2-7, with D uncertain. There are 13 residues in the CDR3. CDR1 and CDR2 from the germline V gene are MGHDK and SYGVNS. Trimming removed 1 base at V and 3 bases at J, with 7 bases between. The CDR3 is CASSEFENYEQYF. The DNA of the CDR3 is TGTGCCAGCAGTGAATTTGAAAACTACGAGCAGTACTTC.

This clonotype was observed at least ten times. J is TRBJ1-2 and V is TRBV4-1; D is perhaps TRBD1 (6 bases). The CDR3 runs to 14 residues. With 3 bases removed from V and 3 bases from J, the gap between germline ends came to 11 bases. The germline V gene has CDR1 MGHRA and CDR2 YSYEKL. The CDR3 region is CASSHGQSDYGYTF. The CDR3 bases are TGCGCCAGCAGCCACGGACAGTCCGACTATGGCTACACCTTC.

In this sample, this clonotype turned up many times. The rearrangement links TRBV2 to TRBJ2-1, with TRBD2 matching 9 bases. The CDR3 runs 14 residues. Germline V lookup: CDR1 SNHLY, CDR2 FYNNEI. The ends lost 10 bases at V and 5 bases at J; junction bases unmatched: 9. CDR3 in amino acids: CATTGTSSNNEQFF. CDR3 in DNA: TGTGCCACCACCGGGACTAGCAGTAACAATGAGCAGTTCTTC. Together with reference TRBV2 and TRBJ2-1, the CDR3 gives the full variable domain: EPEVTQTPSHQVTQMGQEVILRCVPISNHLYFYWYRQILGQKVEFLVSFYNNEISEKSEIFDDQFSVERPDGSNFTLKIRSTKLEDSAMYFCATTGTSSNNEQFFGPGTRLTVL.

Many counts were recorded for this clonotype. This rearrangement joins TRBV5-6 to TRBJ2-7; D possibly matches TRBD1 or TRBD2 (5 bases each). Trimming took 4 bases from V and 2 from J, leaving 13 bases between them. The CDR3 extends over 14 amino acids. Germline V gives CDR1 SGHDT, CDR2 YYEEEE. The CDR3: CASSVGDGPYEQYF. CDR3 DNA sequence: TGTGCCAGCAGCGTTGGGGACGGACCCTACGAGCAGTACTTC.

In this sample, this clonotype turned up many times. The V gene is TRBV2, the J gene TRBJ2-1; the D is unclear. CDR3 length: 13 amino acids. Germline CDR1 reads SNHLY; CDR2 reads FYNNEI. The V end was cut by 6 bases, the J end by 7 bases, with 13 bases between. For the CDR3, the DNA is TGTGCCAGCAGAGAGGCAGGCCCTAATGAGCAGTTCTTC. Its translation: CASREAGPNEQFF.

This clonotype was seen many times. The rearrangement joins TRBV12-3 or TRBV12-4 to TRBJ2-3; 12 bases fit TRBD2. The CDR3 has 18 residues. V lost 6 bases and J lost 0; bases outside the gene matches: 10. The CDR3 here is CASRETSGGTRSTDTQYF. DNA of the CDR3: TGTGCCAGCAGGGAGACTAGCGGGGGAACCCGGAGCACAGATACGCAGTATTTT.

This clonotype was seen repeatedly, ten times or more. The chain combines TRBV6-1 with TRBJ2-7; 10 nucleotides match TRBD1. This CDR3 region has 14 residues. Germline V CDR1 and CDR2: MNHNS, SASEGT. V gave up 3 bases and J gave up 4 bases; unmatched junction bases: 3. The CDR3 DNA follows: TGTGCCAGCAGTGAGACAGGGGGCTTGTACGAGCAGTACGTC. This encodes CASSETGGLYEQYV.

This clonotype was picked up many times. The gene calls are TRBV2 and TRBJ1-6; D perhaps matches TRBD1 (5 bases). The germline V and J ends were trimmed by 6 bases and 9 bases, with 18 bases remaining between them. Germline CDR1 and CDR2: SNHLY and FYNNEI. The CDR3 runs 15 residues. CDR3 sequence (DNA): TGTGCCAGCAGCGATGGGGGGACGGGCCGTTCACCCCTCCACTTT. This translates into CASSDGGTGRSPLHF.

This clonotype was observed at least ten times. The chain is built from TRBV7-9 and TRBJ1-5; D uncertain. Trimming left V 5 bases short and J 4 bases short, with 15 bases between. This CDR3 is built from 15 residues. The germline gives CDR1 SEHNR, CDR2 FQNEAQ (reference sequence). The CDR3 region has the DNA TGTGCCAGCAGCCCCTCCGGGTATGGAAATCAGCCCCAGCATTTT. It codes for CASSPSGYGNQPQHF.

There are many counts of this clonotype. This rearrangement joins TRBV10-3 to TRBJ2-3, with TRBD2 matching 12 bases. This CDR3 is 17 amino acids long. Trimming at V came to 3 bases and at J to 1 base, leaving 5 bases not matched to a gene. In germline, CDR1 is ENHRY, CDR2 SYGVKD. CDR3 sequence (DNA): TGTGCCATCAGTGAACTTCCTAGCGGGGGGGGCACAGATACGCAGTATTTT. Its protein is CAISELPSGGGTDTQYF.

This sequence joins TRBV11-2 and TRBJ2-7; D unclear. The ends were cut back, 5 bases at V and 7 bases at J, with 15 bases in the middle. This CDR3 spans 13 amino acids. Germline V CDR1 and CDR2: SGHAT, FQNNGV. The CDR3 loop reads CASSPRPAREQYV. CDR3 nucleotide sequence: TGTGCCAGCAGCCCTCGACCCGCGAGGGAGCAGTACGTC.